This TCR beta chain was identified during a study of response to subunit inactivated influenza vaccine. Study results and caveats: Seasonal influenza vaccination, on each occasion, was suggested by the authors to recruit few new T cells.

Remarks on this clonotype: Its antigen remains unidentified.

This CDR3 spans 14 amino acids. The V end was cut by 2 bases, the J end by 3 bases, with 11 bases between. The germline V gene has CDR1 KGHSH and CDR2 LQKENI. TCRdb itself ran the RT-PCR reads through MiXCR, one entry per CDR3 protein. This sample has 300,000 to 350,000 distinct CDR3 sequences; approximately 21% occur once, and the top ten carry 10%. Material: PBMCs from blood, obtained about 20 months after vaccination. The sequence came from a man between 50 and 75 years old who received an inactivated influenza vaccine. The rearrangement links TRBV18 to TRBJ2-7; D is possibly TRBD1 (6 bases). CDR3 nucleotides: TGTGCCAGCTCACCAATTGGCAGGGGCTACGAGCAGTACTTC. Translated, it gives CASSPIGRGYEQYF. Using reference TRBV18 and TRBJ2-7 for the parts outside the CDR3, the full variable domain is NAGVMQNPRHLVRRRGQEARLRCSPMKGHSHVYWYRQLPEEGLKFMVYLQKENIIDESGMPKERFSAEFPKEGPSILRIQQVVRGDSAAYFCASSPIGRGYEQYFGPGTRLTVT.